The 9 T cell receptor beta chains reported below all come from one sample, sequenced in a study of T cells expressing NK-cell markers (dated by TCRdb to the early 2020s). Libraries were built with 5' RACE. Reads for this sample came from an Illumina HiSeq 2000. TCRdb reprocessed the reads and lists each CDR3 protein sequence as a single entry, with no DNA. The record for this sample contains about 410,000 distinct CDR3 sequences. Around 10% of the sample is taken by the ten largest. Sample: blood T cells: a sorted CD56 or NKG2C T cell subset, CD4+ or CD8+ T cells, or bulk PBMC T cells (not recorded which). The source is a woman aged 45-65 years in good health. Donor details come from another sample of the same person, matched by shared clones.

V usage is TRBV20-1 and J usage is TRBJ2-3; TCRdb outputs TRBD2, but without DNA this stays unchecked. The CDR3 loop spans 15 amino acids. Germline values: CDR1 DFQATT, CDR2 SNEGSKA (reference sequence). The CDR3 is CSANNERGVTDTQYF.

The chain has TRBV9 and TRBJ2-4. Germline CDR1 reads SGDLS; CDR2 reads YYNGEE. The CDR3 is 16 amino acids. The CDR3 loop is CASSVDPGLAKNIQYF.

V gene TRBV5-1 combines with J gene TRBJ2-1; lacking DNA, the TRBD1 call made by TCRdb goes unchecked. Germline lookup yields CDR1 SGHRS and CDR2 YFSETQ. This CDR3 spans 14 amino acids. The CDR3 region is CASSLPRGSNEQFF.

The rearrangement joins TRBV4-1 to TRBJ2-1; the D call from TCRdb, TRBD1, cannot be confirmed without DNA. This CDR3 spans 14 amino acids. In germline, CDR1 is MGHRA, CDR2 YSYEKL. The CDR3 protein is CASSEDWGYNEQFF.

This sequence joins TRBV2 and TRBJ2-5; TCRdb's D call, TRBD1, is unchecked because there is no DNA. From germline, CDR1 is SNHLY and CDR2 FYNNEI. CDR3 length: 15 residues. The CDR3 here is CASSELGGGLETQYF.

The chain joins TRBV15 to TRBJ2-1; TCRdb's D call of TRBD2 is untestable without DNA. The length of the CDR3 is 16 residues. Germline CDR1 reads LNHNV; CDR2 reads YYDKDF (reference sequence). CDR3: CATSRQLAEGFNEQFF.

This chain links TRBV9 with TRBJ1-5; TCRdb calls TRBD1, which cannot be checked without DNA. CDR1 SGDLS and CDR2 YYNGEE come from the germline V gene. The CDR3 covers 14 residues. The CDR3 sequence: CASSAGVSNQPQHF.

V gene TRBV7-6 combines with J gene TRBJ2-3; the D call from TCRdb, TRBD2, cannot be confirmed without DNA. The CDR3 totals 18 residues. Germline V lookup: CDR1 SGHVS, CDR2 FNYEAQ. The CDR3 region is CASSRGLARGGEGDTQYF.

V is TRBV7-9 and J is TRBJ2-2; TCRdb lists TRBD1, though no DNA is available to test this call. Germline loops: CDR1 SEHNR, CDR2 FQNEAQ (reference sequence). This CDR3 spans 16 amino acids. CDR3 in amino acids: CASSLAGQKNTGELFF.